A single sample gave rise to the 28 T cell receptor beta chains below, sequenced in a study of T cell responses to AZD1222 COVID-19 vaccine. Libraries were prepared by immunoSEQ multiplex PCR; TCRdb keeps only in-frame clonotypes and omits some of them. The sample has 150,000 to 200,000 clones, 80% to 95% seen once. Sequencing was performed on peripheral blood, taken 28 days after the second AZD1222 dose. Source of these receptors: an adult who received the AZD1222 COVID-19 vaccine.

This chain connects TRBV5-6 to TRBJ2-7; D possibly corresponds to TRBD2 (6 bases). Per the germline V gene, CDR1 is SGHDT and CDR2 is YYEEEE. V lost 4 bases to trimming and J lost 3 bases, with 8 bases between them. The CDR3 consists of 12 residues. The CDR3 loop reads CASSTGLYEQYF. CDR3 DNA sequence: TGTGCCAGCAGCACGGGACTCTACGAGCAGTACTTC.

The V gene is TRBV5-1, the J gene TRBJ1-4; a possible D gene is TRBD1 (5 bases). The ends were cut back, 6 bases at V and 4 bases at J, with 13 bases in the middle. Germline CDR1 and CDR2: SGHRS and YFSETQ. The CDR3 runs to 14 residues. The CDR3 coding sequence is TGCGCCAGCAATTCTGGGGCAGATAATGAAAAACTGTTTTTT. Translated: CASNSGADNEKLFF.

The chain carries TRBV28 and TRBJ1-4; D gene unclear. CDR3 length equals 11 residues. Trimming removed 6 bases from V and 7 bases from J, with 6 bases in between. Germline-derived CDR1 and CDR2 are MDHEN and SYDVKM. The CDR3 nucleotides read TGTGCCAGCAGAAGGAGTGAAAAACTGTTTTTT. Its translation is CASRRSEKLFF.

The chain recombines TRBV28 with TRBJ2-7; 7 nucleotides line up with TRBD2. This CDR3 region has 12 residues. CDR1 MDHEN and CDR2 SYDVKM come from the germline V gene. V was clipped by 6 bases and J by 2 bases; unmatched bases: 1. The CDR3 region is CASRAGAYEQYF. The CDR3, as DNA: TGTGCCAGCAGGGCGGGGGCCTACGAGCAGTACTTC.

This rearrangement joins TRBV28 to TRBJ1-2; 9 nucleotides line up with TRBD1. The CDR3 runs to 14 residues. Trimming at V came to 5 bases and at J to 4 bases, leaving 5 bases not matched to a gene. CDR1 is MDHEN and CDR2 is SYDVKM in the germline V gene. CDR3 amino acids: CASSLTGGTYGYTF. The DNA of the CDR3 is TGTGCCAGCAGTCTTACAGGGGGCACCTATGGCTACACCTTC.

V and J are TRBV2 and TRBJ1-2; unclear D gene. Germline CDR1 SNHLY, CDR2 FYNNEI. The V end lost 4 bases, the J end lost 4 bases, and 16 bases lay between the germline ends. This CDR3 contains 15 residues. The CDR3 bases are TGTGCCAGCAGTGGCTTGAGGGTAGATGGCTATGGCTACACCTTC. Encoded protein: CASSGLRVDGYGYTF.

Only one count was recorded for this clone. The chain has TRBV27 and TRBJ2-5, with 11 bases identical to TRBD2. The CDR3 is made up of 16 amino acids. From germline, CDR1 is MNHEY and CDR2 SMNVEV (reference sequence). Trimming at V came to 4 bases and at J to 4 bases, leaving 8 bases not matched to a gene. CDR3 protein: CASSSSTSGRPETQYF. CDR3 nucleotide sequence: TGTGCCAGCAGTTCCAGTACTAGCGGGAGACCAGAGACCCAGTACTTC.

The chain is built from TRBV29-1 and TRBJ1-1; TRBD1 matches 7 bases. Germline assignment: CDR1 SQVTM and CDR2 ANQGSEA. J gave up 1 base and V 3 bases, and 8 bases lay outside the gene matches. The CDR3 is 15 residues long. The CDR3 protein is CSVDIRGPGNTEAFF. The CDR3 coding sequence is TGCAGCGTTGATATTAGGGGGCCCGGGAACACTGAAGCTTTCTTT.

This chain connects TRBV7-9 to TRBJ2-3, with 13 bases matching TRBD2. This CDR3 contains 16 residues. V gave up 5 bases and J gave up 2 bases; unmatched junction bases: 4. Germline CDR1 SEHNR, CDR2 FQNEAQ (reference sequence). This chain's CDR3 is CASSPLAGGSTDTQYF. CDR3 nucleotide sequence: TGTGCCAGCAGCCCACTAGCGGGAGGGTCCACAGATACGCAGTATTTT.

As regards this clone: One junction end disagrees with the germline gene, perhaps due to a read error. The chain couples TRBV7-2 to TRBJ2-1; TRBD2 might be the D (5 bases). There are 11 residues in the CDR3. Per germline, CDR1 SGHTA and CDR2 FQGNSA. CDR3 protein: CASSLAHEQFF. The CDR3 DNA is TGTGCCAGCAGCCTAGCTCATGAGCAGTTCTTC.

CDR3 sequence reads: CASSQNLGGYNEQFF. DNA for the CDR3: TGTGCCAGCAGCCAAAACCTGGGAGGCTACAATGAGCAGTTCTTC. J is TRBJ2-1 and V is TRBV7-6, with D tentatively TRBD2 (6 bases). Between the trimmed V and J ends, which lost 5 bases and 3 bases, there was a span of 14 bases. Germline lookup yields CDR1 SGHVS and CDR2 FNYEAQ. The CDR3 spans 15 residues. The whole variable domain, filled in from reference TRBV7-6 and TRBJ2-1, reads GAGVSQSPRYKVTKRGQDVALRCDPISGHVSLYWYRQALGQGPEFLTYFNYEAQQDKSGLPNDRFSAERPEGSISTLTIQRTEQRDSAMYRCASSQNLGGYNEQFFGPGTRLTVL.

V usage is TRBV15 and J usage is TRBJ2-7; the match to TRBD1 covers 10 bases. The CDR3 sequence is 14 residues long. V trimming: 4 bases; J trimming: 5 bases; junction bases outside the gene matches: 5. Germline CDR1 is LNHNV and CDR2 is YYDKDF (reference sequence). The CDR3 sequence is CATSIRQGANEQYF. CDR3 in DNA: TGTGCCACCAGCATTCGACAGGGGGCAAACGAGCAGTACTTC.

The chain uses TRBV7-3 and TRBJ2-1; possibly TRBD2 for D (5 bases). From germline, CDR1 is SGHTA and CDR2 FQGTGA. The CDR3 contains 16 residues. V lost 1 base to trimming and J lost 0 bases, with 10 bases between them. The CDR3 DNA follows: TGTGCCAGCAGCTTAATTGTGGGGAGCTCCTACAATGAGCAGTTCTTC. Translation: CASSLIVGSSYNEQFF.

As DNA, the CDR3 is TGTGCCAGCAGCTCGGTCGGTTGGACCGACTATGGCTACACCTTC. As protein: CASSSVGWTDYGYTF. The chain has TRBV5-5 and TRBJ1-2; D gene ambiguous. CDR1 SGHKS and CDR2 YYEKEE come from the germline V gene (reference sequence). This CDR3 spans 15 amino acids. V lost 3 bases and J 3 bases, leaving 15 bases between the germline ends.

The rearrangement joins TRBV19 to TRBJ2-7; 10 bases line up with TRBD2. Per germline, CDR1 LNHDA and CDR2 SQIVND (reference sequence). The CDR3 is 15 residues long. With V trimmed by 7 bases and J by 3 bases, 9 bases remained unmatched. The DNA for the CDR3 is TGTGCCAGTACCCCCATAGCGGGGGGACTCTACGAGCAGTACTTC. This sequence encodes CASTPIAGGLYEQYF.

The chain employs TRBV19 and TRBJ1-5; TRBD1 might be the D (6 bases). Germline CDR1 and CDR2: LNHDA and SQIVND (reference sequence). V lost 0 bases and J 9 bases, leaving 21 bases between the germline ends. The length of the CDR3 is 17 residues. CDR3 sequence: CASSIDYRERGQLPQHF. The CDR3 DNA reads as TGTGCCAGTAGTATAGATTACAGGGAAAGGGGTCAATTGCCCCAGCATTTT. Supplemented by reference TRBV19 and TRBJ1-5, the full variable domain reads DGGITQSPKYLFRKEGQNVTLSCEQNLNHDAMYWYRQDPGQGLRLIYYSQIVNDFQKGDIAEGYSVSREKKESFPLTVTSAQKNPTAFYLCASSIDYRERGQLPQHFGDGTRLSIL.

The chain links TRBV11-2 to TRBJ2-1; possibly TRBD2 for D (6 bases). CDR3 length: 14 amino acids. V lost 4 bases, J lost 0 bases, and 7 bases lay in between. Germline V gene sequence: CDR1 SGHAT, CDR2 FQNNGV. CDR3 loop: CASSWDFSYNEQFF. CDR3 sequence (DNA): TGTGCCAGCAGCTGGGACTTCTCCTACAATGAGCAGTTCTTC.

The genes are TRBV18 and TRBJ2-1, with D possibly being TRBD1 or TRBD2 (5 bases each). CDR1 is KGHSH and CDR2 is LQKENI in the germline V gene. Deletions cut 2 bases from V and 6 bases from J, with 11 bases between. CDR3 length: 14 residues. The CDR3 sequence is CASSPGPGANEQFF. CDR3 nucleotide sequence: TGTGCCAGCTCACCAGGTCCCGGGGCCAATGAGCAGTTCTTC. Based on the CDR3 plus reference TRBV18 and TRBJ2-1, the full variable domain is NAGVMQNPRHLVRRRGQEARLRCSPMKGHSHVYWYRQLPEEGLKFMVYLQKENIIDESGMPKERFSAEFPKEGPSILRIQQVVRGDSAAYFCASSPGPGANEQFFGPGTRLTVL.

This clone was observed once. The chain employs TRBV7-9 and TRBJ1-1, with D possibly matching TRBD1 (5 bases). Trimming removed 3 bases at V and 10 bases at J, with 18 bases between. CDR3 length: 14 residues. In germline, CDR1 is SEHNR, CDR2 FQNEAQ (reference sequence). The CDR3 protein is CASSLGLTQRAAFF. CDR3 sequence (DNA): TGTGCCAGCAGCTTGGGACTCACTCAACGGGCAGCTTTCTTT.

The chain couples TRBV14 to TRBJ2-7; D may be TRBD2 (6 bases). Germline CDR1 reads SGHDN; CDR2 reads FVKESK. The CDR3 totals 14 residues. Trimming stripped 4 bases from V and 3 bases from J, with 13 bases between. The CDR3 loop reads CASSPPGGDYEQYF. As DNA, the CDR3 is TGTGCCAGCAGCCCGCCTGGAGGGGACTACGAGCAGTACTTC.

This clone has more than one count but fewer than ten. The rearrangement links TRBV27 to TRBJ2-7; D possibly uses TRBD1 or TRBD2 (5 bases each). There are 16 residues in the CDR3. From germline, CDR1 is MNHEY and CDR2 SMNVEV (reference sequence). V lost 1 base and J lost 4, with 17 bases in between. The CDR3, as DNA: TGTGCCAGCAGTTTATTTGACAGTCCGGGGCTTTACGAGCAGTACTTC. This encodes CASSLFDSPGLYEQYF.

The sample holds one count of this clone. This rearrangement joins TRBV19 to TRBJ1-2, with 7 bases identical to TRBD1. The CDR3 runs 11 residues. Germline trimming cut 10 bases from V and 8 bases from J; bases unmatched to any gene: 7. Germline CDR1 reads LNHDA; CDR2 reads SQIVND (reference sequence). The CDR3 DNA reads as TGTGCCATCCACAGGGGAAAGGGCTACACCTTC. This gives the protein CAIHRGKGYTF.

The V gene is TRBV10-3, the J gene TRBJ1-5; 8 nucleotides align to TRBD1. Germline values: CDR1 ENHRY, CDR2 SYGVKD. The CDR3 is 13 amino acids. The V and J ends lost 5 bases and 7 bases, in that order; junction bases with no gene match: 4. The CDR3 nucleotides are TGTGCCATCAGTCGGACAGGGCAACAGCCCCAGCATTTT. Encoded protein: CAISRTGQQPQHF.

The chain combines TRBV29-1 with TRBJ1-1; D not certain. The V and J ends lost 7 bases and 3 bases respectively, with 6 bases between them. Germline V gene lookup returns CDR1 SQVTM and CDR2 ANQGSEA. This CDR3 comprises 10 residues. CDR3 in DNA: TGCAGCGCCGGTCACACTGAAGCTTTCTTT. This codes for CSAGHTEAFF. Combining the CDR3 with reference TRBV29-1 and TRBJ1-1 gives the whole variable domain SAVISQKPSRDICQRGTSLTIQCQVDSQVTMMFWYRQQPGQSLTLIATANQGSEATYESGFVIDKFPISRPNLTFSTLTVSNMSPEDSSIYLCSAGHTEAFFGQGTRLTVV.

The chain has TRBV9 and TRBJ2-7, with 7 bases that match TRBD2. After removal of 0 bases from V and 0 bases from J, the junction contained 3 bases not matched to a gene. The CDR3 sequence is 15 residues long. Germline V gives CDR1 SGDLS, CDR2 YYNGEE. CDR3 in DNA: TGTGCCAGCAGCGTAGGCGGGAGCCCCTCCTACGAGCAGTACTTC. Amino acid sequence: CASSVGGSPSYEQYF.

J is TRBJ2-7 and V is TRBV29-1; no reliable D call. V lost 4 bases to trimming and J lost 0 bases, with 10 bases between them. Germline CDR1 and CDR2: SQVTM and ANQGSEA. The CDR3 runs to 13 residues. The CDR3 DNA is TGCAGCGTTGTTGGTCGGAGCTCCTACGAGCAGTACTTC. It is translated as CSVVGRSSYEQYF.

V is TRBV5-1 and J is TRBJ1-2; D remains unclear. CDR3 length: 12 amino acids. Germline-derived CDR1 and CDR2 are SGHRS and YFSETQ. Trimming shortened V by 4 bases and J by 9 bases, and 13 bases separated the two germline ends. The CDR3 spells CASSPGDTRYTF. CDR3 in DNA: TGCGCCAGCAGCCCCGGTGACACCCGCTACACCTTC.

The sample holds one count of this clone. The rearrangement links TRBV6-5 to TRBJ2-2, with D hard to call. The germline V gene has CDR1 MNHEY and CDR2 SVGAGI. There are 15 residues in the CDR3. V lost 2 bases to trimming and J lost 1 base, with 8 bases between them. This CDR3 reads CASSYDLGNTGELFF. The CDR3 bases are TGTGCCAGCAGTTACGATCTGGGGAACACCGGGGAGCTGTTTTTT.